This T cell receptor (beta chain) derives from a study of chemoradiotherapy in HPV16-positive cancers. Background on the study: A couple of HPV16-positive patients' cells yielded candidate HPV-specific clones and common motifs.

As for this clone: Antigen unknown.

Per the germline V gene, CDR1 is MDHEN and CDR2 is SYDVKM. This CDR3 is 13 amino acids long. V lost 3 bases and J lost 8, with 11 bases in between. Libraries were prepared by immunoSEQ multiplex PCR; TCRdb keeps only in-frame clonotypes and omits some of them. The table shows fewer than 25,000 clones, with around two thirds occurring only once. Whole-study results and caveats: During treatment, candidate HPV-specific clones and E7-related motifs expanded in tumor. Functional assays defining HPV-specific T cells used only two HPV16-positive patients. HPV-responsive T-cell expansion during chemoradiotherapy was linked to improved recurrence-free survival in HPV16-positive patients.

The chain joins TRBV28 to TRBJ1-5, with D unclear. The source is a human donor with HPV-associated anogenital cancer. Collection of the sample occurred from a patient who underwent chemoradiotherapy. The CDR3 reads CASSFLASEPQHF. The CDR3 DNA sequence: TGTGCCAGCAGTTTTTTGGCTTCGGAGCCCCAGCATTTT.